This entry describes one T cell receptor (beta chain). Its antigen is unknown. Data came from immunoSEQ multiplex PCR; TCRdb stores just in-frame clones and leaves some out. Of approximately 2.5 million clones detected, more than 90% appear once; the ten largest clones hold roughly 0.13%. With V trimmed by 10 bases and J by 7 bases, 13 bases remained unmatched. Germline CDR1 and CDR2: MDHEN and SYDVKM. The CDR3 has 14 residues. The data were obtained in a study of shared clonotypes between healthy human individuals. The study, taken as a whole, reports: The study generally estimated greater richness for naive than memory subsets. Relative to clonotypes present in all four donors, those not shared had lower generation probabilities.

The chain is built from TRBV28 and TRBJ2-7; TRBD2 matches at 10 bases. The TCR was taken from a man younger than 35 in good health. Source material: naive CD4+ T cells sorted from blood. Indicated subset: CD45RA+ positively selected. The CDR3 sequence: CATLERGGLREQYF. CDR3 bases: TGTGCCACGCTAGAGCGGGGGGGCCTGAGGGAGCAGTACTTC.